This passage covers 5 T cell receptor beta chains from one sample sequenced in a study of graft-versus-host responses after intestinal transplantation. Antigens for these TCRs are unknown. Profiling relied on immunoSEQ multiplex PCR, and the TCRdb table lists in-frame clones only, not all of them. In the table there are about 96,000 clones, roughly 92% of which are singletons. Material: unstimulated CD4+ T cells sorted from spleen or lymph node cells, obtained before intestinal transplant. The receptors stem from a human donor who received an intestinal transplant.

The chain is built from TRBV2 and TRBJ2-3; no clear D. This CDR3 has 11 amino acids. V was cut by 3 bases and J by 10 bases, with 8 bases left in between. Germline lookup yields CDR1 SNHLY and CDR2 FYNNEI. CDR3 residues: CASSEGPSQYF. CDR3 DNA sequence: TGTGCCAGCAGTGAGGGCCCCTCGCAGTATTTT. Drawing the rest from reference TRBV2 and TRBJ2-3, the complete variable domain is EPEVTQTPSHQVTQMGQEVILRCVPISNHLYFYWYRQILGQKVEFLVSFYNNEISEKSEIFDDQFSVERPDGSNFTLKIRSTKLEDSAMYFCASSEGPSQYFGPGTRLTVL.

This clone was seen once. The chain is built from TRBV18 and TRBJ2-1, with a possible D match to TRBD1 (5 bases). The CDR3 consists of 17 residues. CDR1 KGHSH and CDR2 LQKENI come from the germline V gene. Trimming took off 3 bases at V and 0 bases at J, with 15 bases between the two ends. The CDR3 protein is CASSPGRQFSSYNEQFF. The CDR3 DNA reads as TGTGCCAGCTCACCGGGTAGACAGTTTAGCTCCTACAATGAGCAGTTCTTC.

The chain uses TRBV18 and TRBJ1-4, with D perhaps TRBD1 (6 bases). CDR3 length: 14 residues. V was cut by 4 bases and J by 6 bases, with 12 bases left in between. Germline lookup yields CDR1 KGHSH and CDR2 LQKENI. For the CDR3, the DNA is TGTGCCAGCTCACATAACAGGGACGATGAAAAACTGTTTTTT. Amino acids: CASSHNRDDEKLFF.

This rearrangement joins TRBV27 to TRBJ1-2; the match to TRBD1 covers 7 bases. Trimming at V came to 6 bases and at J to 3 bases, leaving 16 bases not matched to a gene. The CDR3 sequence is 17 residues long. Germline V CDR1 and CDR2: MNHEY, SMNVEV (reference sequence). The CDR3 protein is CASSKGQRQGWDYGYTF. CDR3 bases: TGTGCCAGCAGCAAGGGACAACGACAGGGATGGGACTATGGCTACACCTTC.

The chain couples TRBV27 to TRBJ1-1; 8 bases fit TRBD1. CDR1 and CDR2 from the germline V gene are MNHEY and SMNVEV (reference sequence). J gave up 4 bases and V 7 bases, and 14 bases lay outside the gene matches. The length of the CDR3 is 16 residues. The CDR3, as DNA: TGTGCCAGCAAACCGAGAAGAGAACAGGGGGGCACTGAAGCTTTCTTT. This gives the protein CASKPRREQGGTEAFF.